The subject of this entry is one T cell receptor (beta chain). For the second PCR, which ran for about 6 to 11 cycles, a sample-barcoded 5' primer and a J-beta primer mix were used. Using its own MiXCR run on the 5' RACE reads, TCRdb lists one record per CDR3 protein. This repertoire shows 800,000 to 950,000 distinct CDR3 sequences, 25% to 35% found once; its top ten account for 9.5% to 13%. The CDR3 spans 16 residues. V dropped 5 bases and J dropped 8; count of bases not matched to a gene: 14. The sample belongs to a study of blood T cells in healthy people across ages. It was approximately 10 milliliters of peripheral blood that were drawn from each donor. Isolation of PBMCs gave at least 7 million cells per sample. This same sample was also taken into another study, of T cells of mothers and their children. That paper states: Whether related or unrelated, pairs show similar shaping of TCR recombination output by thymic selection. The data showed no persistent microchimeric T cell clones.

The chain uses TRBV12-3 or TRBV12-4 and TRBJ2-1; 8 nucleotides align to TRBD1. Sequencing was performed on blood. The TCR was taken from a woman between 35 and 50 years old in good health. The CDR3 reads CASSLRAGGARDEQFF. Here the CDR3 DNA reads TGTGCCAGCAGTCTGCGGGCAGGGGGCGCGAGAGATGAGCAGTTCTTC.